Listed below are T cell receptor beta chains from one sample, sequenced in a study of CD8+CD57+ T cells in acquired aplastic anemia. Each CDR3 protein is one row after TCRdb ran MiXCR on the reads. The table records 95,000 to 150,000 distinct CDR3 sequences, about 60% of them present only once. Sequencing was performed on sorted CD4+, CD8+, or CD8+CD57+ T cells (not recorded which) from PBMCs. These TCRs come from a human donor with aplastic anemia. Both conserved end residues are part of each CDR3. The order of the fields is V gene, CDR3 length, clone size, J gene, D gene, CDR3 DNA, CDR3 protein. A D gene is named only where the DNA matches it firmly. Clone size, where shown, is once, few, many, or a class for clones that have expanded.

TRBV27	15	few	TRBJ2-1	TRBD2	TGTGCCAGCAGTCCAGGACTAGCGGGAGGGGAGGAGCAGTTCTTC	CASSPGLAGGEEQFF
TRBV20-1	12	.	TRBJ1-2	TRBD1	TGCAGTATGACAGGGATGGACTATGGCTACACCTTC	CSMTGMDYGYTF
TRBV4-1	14	few	TRBJ1-4	.	TGCGCCAGCAGCCTGGGCGAGGGTAATGAAAAACTGTTTTTT	CASSLGEGNEKLFF
TRBV24-1	18	.	TRBJ2-6	TRBD1	TGTGCCACCAGTGATTTGCGACAGGGAGCCTCTGGGGCCAACGTCCTGACTTTC	CATSDLRQGASGANVLTF
TRBV2	10	many	TRBJ2-5	.	TGTGCCAGCAGAACAGGGACCCAGTACTTC	CASRTGTQYF
TRBV6-5	14	.	TRBJ1-1	TRBD1	TGTGCCAGCAGTTTCTCGGACAGGATGTTTGCGGCTTTCTTT	CASSFSDRMFAAFF
TRBV19	14	many	TRBJ2-7	.	TGTGCCAGTACCCCCGGTAGGGTGGCCTACGAGCAGTACTTC	CASTPGRVAYEQYF
TRBV15	14	.	TRBJ1-2	.	TGTGCCACCAGCAGCGGGACGGGTAACTATGGCTACACCTTC	CATSSGTGNYGYTF
TRBV20-1	16	.	TRBJ2-4	.	TGCAGTGCTAGACCACTGGGTAGTCAAGACAAAAACATTCAGTACTTC	CSARPLGSQDKNIQYF
TRBV10-1	10	.	TRBJ2-1	.	TGCGCCGGCCGACAGCCTGAGCAGTTCTTC	CAGRQPEQFF
TRBV7-3	13	.	TRBJ2-1	.	TGTGCCAGCAGCGCAGATCCAGTAAGTGAGCAGTTCTTC	CASSADPVSEQFF
TRBV24-1	16	many	TRBJ2-5	.	TGTGCCACCAGTGGGCCGGGACAAAACTCGCGGGAGACCCAGTACTTC	CATSGPGQNSRETQYF
TRBV2	12	.	TRBJ2-4	.	TGCGCCAGCCGCGGGGGCAGAAACATTCAGTACTTC	CASRGGRNIQYF
TRBV5-4	13	.	TRBJ2-7	TRBD1	TGTGCCAGCAGCCGCGACAGGGTAGTTGAGCAGTACTTC	CASSRDRVVEQYF
TRBV5-1	15	.	TRBJ2-7	TRBD2	TGCGCCAGCAGCTTGGTGGCTAGCGGGAACTACGAGCAGTACTTC	CASSLVASGNYEQYF
TRBV7-8	16	.	TRBJ2-3	.	TGTGCCAGAAGCTCCTCGCGCAGGGCCGACCCAGATACGCAGTATTTT	CARSSSRRADPDTQYF
TRBV29-1	15	.	TRBJ2-1	TRBD2	TGCAGCGTGGGGTCAGCGGGAGGCTCCTACAATGAGCAGTTCTTC	CSVGSAGGSYNEQFF
TRBV10-2	14	.	TRBJ1-2	TRBD1	TGTGCCAGCATGAGAGGGACAGATGGTAGTGGCTACACCTTC	CASMRGTDGSGYTF
TRBV7-2	15	.	TRBJ1-6	.	TGTGCCAGCAGCCTACCTGCTAGGGAGCATTCACCCCTCCACTTT	CASSLPAREHSPLHF
TRBV6-1	14	.	TRBJ2-5	TRBD1	TGTGCCAGCAATACTGGGACAGAACAAGAGACCCAGTACTTC	CASNTGTEQETQYF
TRBV5-1	14	many	TRBJ2-7	TRBD2	TGCGCCAGCGTACGGACTAGCGGTATTGGTGAGCAGTACTTC	CASVRTSGIGEQYF
TRBV4-1	16	few	TRBJ2-5	TRBD1	TGCGCCAGCAGCCAAGAAGGAAGGGGGCGACGGGAGACCCAGTACTTC	CASSQEGRGRRETQYF
TRBV4-1	15	.	TRBJ2-7	TRBD1	TGCGCCAGCAGCCAAGAGGGACAGGGGCCCTACGAGCAGTACTTC	CASSQEGQGPYEQYF
TRBV2	14	.	TRBJ1-5	.	TGTGCCAGCAGTGGGTCATTAGCTAATCAGCCCCAGCATTTT	CASSGSLANQPQHF
TRBV15	13	.	TRBJ2-7	.	TGTGCCACCAGATCGTGGACCTCCTACGAGCAGTACTTC	CATRSWTSYEQYF
TRBV20-1	13	.	TRBJ1-1	.	TGCAGTGCTAGAGAGATACAGGGAACTGAAGCTTTCTTT	CSAREIQGTEAFF
TRBV2	16	.	TRBJ2-1	.	TGTGCCAGCACGAAGGTAGGAACTAGCTCCTACAATGAGCAGTTCTTC	CASTKVGTSSYNEQFF
TRBV29-1	10	few	TRBJ1-2	.	TGCAGCGTTGCAGGAGGGGGTCGGGCCTTC	CSVAGGGRAF
TRBV10-1	17	many	TRBJ2-6	TRBD1	TGCGCCAGCAGCCGGGACAGGGGTATACCTGGGGCCAACGTCCTGACTTTC	CASSRDRGIPGANVLTF
TRBV19	13	.	TRBJ2-1	.	TGTGCCAGTAGCCTGACTGACTTGTCTGAGCAGTTCTTC	CASSLTDLSEQFF
TRBV9	14	many	TRBJ1-1	.	TGTGCCAGCAGCCCACAGGGAGTGAACACTGAAGCTTTCTTT	CASSPQGVNTEAFF
TRBV12-3/TRBV12-4	13	.	TRBJ2-3	.	TGTGCCAGCAGTTTTGGGGGCCGCGATGAGCAGTATTTT	CASSFGGRDEQYF
TRBV7-6	15	many	TRBJ2-5	TRBD1	TGTGCCAGCAGCAGGGACAGGGGGAAGGTCGAGACCCAGTACTTC	CASSRDRGKVETQYF
TRBV9	17	once	TRBJ1-2	.	TGTGCCAGCAGCGTAGGGGATCTCCAAGACGGCTCCTATGGCTACACCTTC	CASSVGDLQDGSYGYTF
TRBV20-1	14	.	TRBJ2-7	.	TGCAGTGCTAGAGAGCCAAGGGGGTCGGACGAGCAGTACTTC	CSAREPRGSDEQYF
TRBV11-1	17	.	TRBJ2-6	TRBD1	TGTGCCAGCAGTCCCGGACAGGGGAAAATTGGGGCCAACGTCCTGACTTTC	CASSPGQGKIGANVLTF
TRBV7-9	11	few	TRBJ2-1	.	TGTGCCAGCAGCTTAGCCAATGAGCAGTTCTTC	CASSLANEQFF